These T cell receptor beta chains were read from a single sample in a study of T cell responses to AZD1222 COVID-19 vaccine. Assay used: immunoSEQ multiplex PCR; TCRdb lists only in-frame clones, some missing. The sample yields fewer than 120,000 clones, 92% seen once. Sample: peripheral blood, taken on day 0 of AZD1222 vaccination. These receptors originate from an adult in good health. Each CDR3 is given with its conserved first and last residue. Rows may omit the clone size; those that give it use once, few, many or a size class.

>TRBV28|.|15
CASSLGSQGATGYTF
>TRBV9|.|18
CASSPSYGAPRTYNEQFF
>TRBV14|.|14
CASSRYGRNYEQYF
>TRBV7-9|.|16
CASSTRTAGDRYEQYF
>TRBV20-1|.|11
CSVGKNTEAFF
>TRBV3-1/TRBV3-2|once|16
CASSPRSGGARETQYF
>TRBV9|.|15
CASSVVTGNNEKLFF
>TRBV4-1|.|14
CASSQGIHYYEQYF
>TRBV2|.|15
CASSDWSYSNQPQHF
>TRBV10-1|.|12
CASSGNTAEAFF
>TRBV7-9|.|14
CASSSGTVSYEQYF
>TRBV30|once|15
CAWSRGLAYNSPLHF
>TRBV24-1|.|14
CATSGGGMNTEAFF
>TRBV13|.|16
CASSSRRAGGTDTQYF
>TRBV30|.|15
CAWSYPGRIGDGYTF
>TRBV5-4|.|14
CASSLGGNQETQYF
>TRBV19|once|12
CASTGGTYEQYF
>TRBV11-2|.|15
CASSSATGPGTEAFF
>TRBV2|.|12
CASIGGDYEQYF
>TRBV27|.|14
CASSWNSKNYGYTF
>TRBV7-2|.|15
CASSLVRGLREKLFF
>TRBV21-1|.|16
CASSKAGQFKPYEQYF
>TRBV7-9|.|16
CASSLVISGATDTQYF
>TRBV2|once|14
CASNDRVGEYGYTF
>TRBV5-5|.|17
CASSLLAGGGKTGELFF
>TRBV11-2|once|12
CASSIGDQPQHF
>TRBV4-1|.|12
CASSQGTGALHF
>TRBV18|.|15
CASSPSGTSNTEAFF
>TRBV3-1/TRBV3-2|.|16
CASSQGIASPRDTQYF
>TRBV5-1|.|17
CASSEGQPPSGANVLTF
>TRBV28|.|12
CASTEESYGYTF